This TCR beta chain was identified during a study of OX40 agonist ivuxolimab in advanced cancers. Background for the entire study: Ivuxolimab, which targeted the costimulatory receptor OX40 (CD134), was an agonistic, fully human IgG2 monoclonal antibody. The paper reports the monotherapy dose-escalation portion (N ≈ 50 patients) of the phase I ivuxolimab trial. In the dose-escalation cohort, 82.7% of patients were male, and the mean age was around 60 years, with a range of about 20 to 79. Of the approximately 54 dose-escalation patients, hepatocellular carcinoma was present in around 20, melanoma in roughly 15, renal cell carcinoma in 9 and head and neck cancer in 9. Peripheral TCRbeta sequencing aimed to test whether ivuxolimab altered TCR sequence diversity and caused clonal T-cell expansion. Partial responses occurred in three dose-escalation patients: two with cutaneous melanoma and one with hepatocellular carcinoma. Intravenous ivuxolimab was administered to patients every 2 weeks at six dose levels: 0.01, 0.1, 0.3, 1.5, 3 and 10 mg/kg. Patients were allowed to have had prior anti-PD-1, anti-PD-L1 or anti-CTLA-4 therapy, and roughly two fifths of the dose-escalation patients had been treated with checkpoint inhibitors.

Patients with autoimmune disease history or receiving systemic immunosuppression were excluded from the trial. Peripheral blood for TCR sequencing was collected from all dose cohorts at baseline, on cycle 4 day 1, and on cycle 7 day 1. Samples came from an open-label, multicenter, first-in-human phase I dose-escalation trial of ivuxolimab. Adults with locally advanced or metastatic head and neck squamous cell, hepatocellular, melanoma or renal cell carcinoma were enrolled in the trial. CD4+ and CD8+ T cells were sorted separately from peripheral blood before TCR sequencing. To sequence the TCRbeta CDR3 region, genomic DNA was isolated from the sorted cells. TCRbeta CDR3 regions were sequenced using the immunoSEQ Assay. TCRdb's version of the immuneACCESS table is confined to in-frame rearrangements and falls short of the full clone set. An unresolved V gene accounts for under half of the shortfall where checked; the remainder is of unknown origin. Present in this sample are around 79,000 clones, roughly 90% of which were seen just once. The biggest ten clones account for about 10% of the sample.

The cysteine opens and the phenylalanine closes a CDR3 of 14 amino acids. Here the CDR3 DNA is all that survives: 42 bases in frame from base 1. CDR1 and CDR2, looked up from the germline V gene, are MNHEY and SVGAGI. V lost 1 base and J lost 1 base; the stretch between them is 8 bases long. With respect to this clone: The antigen this receptor binds is unknown. No base qualities exist here, and no much larger clone lies one base off it.

Overall study outcomes, separate from this receptor: Clonal expansion of both CD4+ and CD8+ blood T cells was observed from baseline to week 6 at doses 0.1 to 3.0 mg/kg. Low levels of normalized T-cell clonal expansion were also shown by some nonresponding patients. The antigen specificity of the clonally expanded peripheral T cells was not determined. After ivuxolimab, CD8+ T cells had more expanded clones than CD4+ T cells on average. In the 0.1-3.0 mg/kg groups, partial responders were among the patients with the lowest normalized peripheral clonal expansion, particularly in CD8+ T cells.

The chain links TRBV6-5 with TRBJ2-7; TRBD1 is perhaps the D gene, given 5 matching bases. This sequence was found in an adult with an advanced solid tumor such as melanoma, head and neck, liver or kidney cancer. The sample in question was CD4+ or CD8+ T cells sorted from blood, obtained in a trial of the OX40 agonist ivuxolimab. The bases read TGTGCCAGCAGTTACTTTGCAGGGTCCTACGAGCAGTACTTC. Its translation is CASSYFAGSYEQYF.